One sample yielded the 5 T cell receptor beta chains listed below, sequenced in a study of T cells in Graves' hyperthyroidism and ophthalmopathy (dated by TCRdb to the late 2010s). Libraries were prepared through multiplex PCR. Sequencing was performed on an Illumina HiSeq 2000. The TCR beta CDR3 regions were amplified from RNA transcripts. For the first round of RT-PCR on the TCR CDR3, the HTBI primer set was used together with the Qiagen OneStep RT-PCR kit. TCRdb trimmed the raw reads at Q25, called clones with MiXCR and kept productive beta chains. Each CDR3 protein gets just one entry, which takes the most common genes and DNA from the rows behind it. The sample data list around 600,000 distinct CDR3 sequences, and less than 20% of these were observed just once. Around 7.5% of the sample comes from the top ten. Material: blood. The receptors shown here come from a woman aged 25 to 45 with Graves' hyperthyroidism.

This clonotype is a singleton in its sample. CDR3: CASSLKSGRLAGMNTGELFF. In DNA, the CDR3 is TGTGCCAGCAGTTTAAAAAGCGGTCGACTAGCGGGGATGAACACCGGGGAGCTGTTTTTT. The genes are TRBV6-2 or TRBV6-3 and TRBJ2-2; the match to TRBD2 covers 11 bases. The V gene's germline CDR1 is MNHEY and CDR2 SVGEGT. This CDR3 contains 20 residues. Trimming at V came to 4 bases and at J to 1 base, leaving 14 bases not matched to a gene.

This clonotype has a count of ten or more. This chain links TRBV7-9 with TRBJ2-3, with D unclear. Looked up from germline, CDR1 is SEHNR and CDR2 is FQNEAQ (reference sequence). Trimming removed 5 bases from V and 2 bases from J, with 11 bases in between. This CDR3 spans 14 amino acids. CDR3 protein: CASSKGRNTDTQYF. The CDR3 region has the DNA TGTGCCAGCAGCAAGGGTAGAAACACAGATACGCAGTATTTT.

This clonotype showed up many times. The chain recombines TRBV20-1 with TRBJ2-7; TRBD2 agrees at 13 bases. J gave up 3 bases and V 6 bases, and 5 bases lay outside the gene matches. The CDR3 is 14 residues long. Per germline, CDR1 DFQATT and CDR2 SNEGSKA (reference sequence). This CDR3 reads CSAPGTSGVYEQYF. CDR3 nucleotide sequence: TGCAGTGCGCCCGGGACTAGCGGGGTCTACGAGCAGTACTTC.

V is TRBV3-1 and J is TRBJ1-1; D possibly corresponds to TRBD1 (5 bases). This CDR3 comprises 15 residues. Trimming cost V 0 bases and J 0 bases, with 8 bases left between them. CDR1 LGHDT and CDR2 YNNKEL come from the germline V gene (reference sequence). The CDR3 here is CASSQEGGVNTEAFF. CDR3 in DNA: TGTGCCAGCAGCCAAGAGGGGGGGGTGAACACTGAAGCTTTCTTT.

This clonotype came up a few times. The chain couples TRBV12-3 or TRBV12-4 to TRBJ2-3; D is undetermined. Between the trimmed V and J ends, which lost 3 bases and 4 bases, there was a span of 14 bases. The CDR3 covers 15 residues. CDR3 region: CASSFHSYGPDTQYF. The CDR3 nucleotides read TGTGCCAGCAGTTTCCACTCCTACGGGCCAGATACGCAGTATTTT.